One and the same sample provided the 26 T cell receptor beta chains below, sequenced in a study of blood T cell repertoires in COVID-19. Only in-frame clones appear in the TCRdb table, and some are missing; sequencing was by immunoSEQ multiplex PCR. The data hold 300,000 to 400,000 clones, with 85% observed a single time. The source material was PBMCs or T cells enriched from blood (not recorded which). All receptors come from a woman aged 30 to 39 who had been exposed to COVID-19.

This rearrangement joins TRBV30 to TRBJ2-2, with D unresolved. V lost 3 bases, J lost 7 bases, and 9 bases lay in between. The CDR3 sequence is 12 residues long. Per the germline V gene, CDR1 is GTSNPN and CDR2 is SVGIG (reference sequence). The CDR3 nucleotides read TGTGCCTGGAGATTAGCCGGCGGGGAGCTGTTTTTT. This gives the protein CAWRLAGGELFF.

The gene calls are TRBV19 and TRBJ2-5, with D perhaps matching TRBD1 (6 bases). The ends were cut back, 3 bases at V and 3 bases at J, with 11 bases in the middle. CDR3 length: 14 amino acids. Germline V gene lookup returns CDR1 LNHDA and CDR2 SQIVND (reference sequence). The CDR3 is CASSIGTKEETQYF. In nucleotides, the CDR3 is TGTGCCAGTAGTATCGGGACAAAAGAAGAGACCCAGTACTTC.

The chain recombines TRBV27 with TRBJ1-5; the D is unclear. Per germline, CDR1 MNHEY and CDR2 SMNVEV (reference sequence). The CDR3 is made up of 13 amino acids. V was shortened by 2 bases and J by 6 bases, with 8 bases between the two germline ends. The CDR3: CASSLSGIQPQHF. CDR3 in DNA: TGTGCCAGCAGTTTAAGCGGGATTCAGCCCCAGCATTTT.

V gene TRBV27 combines with J gene TRBJ2-5; no clear D. The CDR3 length is 17 residues. Germline V gene sequence: CDR1 MNHEY, CDR2 SMNVEV (reference sequence). V was cut by 0 bases and J by 0 bases, with 14 bases left in between. Here the CDR3 reads CASSLSSASLYQETQYF. In DNA, the CDR3 is TGTGCCAGCAGTTTATCGAGCGCAAGCCTGTACCAAGAGACCCAGTACTTC.

The chain is built from TRBV10-3 and TRBJ2-7; D gene ambiguous. CDR3 length equals 14 residues. V lost 6 bases, J lost 7 bases, and 19 bases lay in between. Per germline, CDR1 ENHRY and CDR2 SYGVKD. The CDR3 region is CAISLDSLYLEQYF. Written as DNA, the CDR3 is TGTGCCATCAGCCTAGACTCGCTCTACTTAGAGCAGTACTTC.

This clone was counted a single time. The chain couples TRBV9 to TRBJ1-2, with a possible D match to TRBD1 (5 bases). CDR1 is SGDLS, CDR2 YYNGEE, per germline. Trimming took 4 bases from V and 2 from J, leaving 18 bases between them. This CDR3 is built from 16 residues. The CDR3 coding sequence is TGTGCCAGCAGCCCTCTTCCAGGGTTTCTGAACTATGGCTACACCTTC. Its translation is CASSPLPGFLNYGYTF.

This rearrangement joins TRBV9 to TRBJ1-1; D possibly corresponds to TRBD1 (5 bases). CDR1 and CDR2 from the germline V gene are SGDLS and YYNGEE. Trimming cost V 0 bases and J 3 bases, with 15 bases left between them. This CDR3 is 16 amino acids long. The DNA for the CDR3 is TGTGCCAGCAGCGTAGCTCCCTCGACAGACCACACTGAAGCTTTCTTT. It specifies CASSVAPSTDHTEAFF.

This clone was seen just once. The chain recombines TRBV10-3 with TRBJ2-2, with 9 bases that match TRBD2. Germline values: CDR1 ENHRY, CDR2 SYGVKD. There are 14 residues in the CDR3. V lost 7 bases to trimming and J lost 5 bases; unmatched junction nucleotides: 5. CDR3 region: CAITPSGETGELFF. The CDR3 DNA is TGTGCCATCACGCCTAGCGGGGAGACCGGGGAGCTGTTTTTT.

This clone occurred a few times. The chain carries TRBV28 and TRBJ2-5; D is possibly TRBD1 (6 bases). CDR1 is MDHEN, CDR2 SYDVKM, per germline. The CDR3 extends over 14 amino acids. The V gene lost 5 bases and the J gene lost 4 bases, with 14 bases spanning the gap. The CDR3 reads CASSPGQSRETQYF. The CDR3 DNA is TGTGCCAGCAGTCCTGGACAGTCACGAGAGACCCAGTACTTC.

The V and J genes are TRBV28 and TRBJ1-2; TRBD1 matches 7 bases. The CDR3 is 12 residues long. CDR1 and CDR2 from the germline V gene are MDHEN and SYDVKM. The ends lost 8 bases at V and 6 bases at J; junction bases unmatched: 6. CDR3 nucleotide sequence: TGTGCCAGCCTCGGCCAGGGGGATGGCTACACCTTC. Its protein product is CASLGQGDGYTF.

This sequence joins TRBV12-3 or TRBV12-4 and TRBJ2-7; a weak D match, TRBD1 (6 bases). The CDR3 totals 11 residues. Trimming left V 7 bases short and J 6 bases short, with 10 bases between. In nucleotides, the CDR3 is TGTGCCAGCAAACAGGGACCCGAGCAGTACTTC. As protein: CASKQGPEQYF.

This chain links TRBV28 with TRBJ2-7, with D possibly TRBD1 on 5 matching bases. The CDR3 loop spans 12 amino acids. The V end was cut by 7 bases, the J end by 3 bases, with 10 bases between. Germline CDR1 reads MDHEN; CDR2 reads SYDVKM. The CDR3, as DNA: TGTGCCAGCATAGGGGCAGACTACGAGCAGTACTTC. This codes for CASIGADYEQYF.

The chain carries TRBV24-1 and TRBJ2-7; D remains ambiguous. This CDR3 contains 13 residues. The V and J ends lost 5 bases and 3 bases respectively, with 10 bases between them. The V gene's germline CDR1 is KGHDR and CDR2 SFDVKD. CDR3 nucleotides: TGTGCCACCAGTGGCGGCAGCAGCTACGAGCAGTACTTC. It translates to CATSGGSSYEQYF.

This clone was seen just once. The V and J genes are TRBV7-2 and TRBJ2-7; 8 bases are shared with TRBD1. Trimming at V came to 4 bases and at J to 5 bases, leaving 4 bases not matched to a gene. Germline CDR1 and CDR2: SGHTA and FQGNSA. This CDR3 is built from 13 residues. CDR3 sequence: CASSSGQAHEQYF. As DNA, the CDR3 is TGTGCCAGCAGCTCGGGACAGGCCCACGAGCAGTACTTC.

This clone was recorded many times. The chain joins TRBV5-5 to TRBJ2-1; no clear D gene. The length of the CDR3 is 12 residues. CDR1 is SGHKS and CDR2 is YYEKEE in the germline V gene (reference sequence). Trimming removed 2 bases at V and 5 bases at J, with 5 bases between. The CDR3 DNA follows: TGTGCCAGCAGCTTCGAGAACAATGAGCAGTTCTTC. Translated, it gives CASSFENNEQFF.

The chain recombines TRBV7-3 with TRBJ1-1, with 8 bases identical to TRBD1. Germline V gene lookup returns CDR1 SGHTA and CDR2 FQGTGA. This CDR3 is built from 16 residues. After removal of 5 bases from V and 0 bases from J, the junction contained 8 bases not matched to a gene. In DNA, the CDR3 is TGTGCCAGCAGCCTACAGGGGGGGAAACTGAACACTGAAGCTTTCTTT. Translated, it gives CASSLQGGKLNTEAFF.

V usage is TRBV28 and J usage is TRBJ2-5; 11 bases fit TRBD1. Per germline, CDR1 MDHEN and CDR2 SYDVKM. With 5 bases clipped from V and 4 bases from J, the junction kept 6 bases outside the gene matches. The CDR3 contains 15 residues. DNA of the CDR3: TGTGCCAGCAGTCCAACCGGGACAGGGGGAGAGACCCAGTACTTC. It translates to CASSPTGTGGETQYF. Variable domain in full (rest from reference TRBV28 and TRBJ2-5): DVKVTQSSRYLVKRTGEKVFLECVQDMDHENMFWYRQDPGLGLRLIYFSYDVKMKEKGDIPEGYSVSREKKERFSLILESASTNQTSMYLCASSPTGTGGETQYFGPGTRLLVL.

This clone occurred a few times. The chain links TRBV7-6 to TRBJ2-5; D is uncertain. V lost 1 base and J 2 bases, leaving 8 bases between the germline ends. The CDR3 is 14 amino acids. The V gene's germline CDR1 is SGHVS and CDR2 FNYEAQ. The CDR3 DNA reads as TGTGCCAGCAGCTTAGGGGCAGATCAAGAGACCCAGTACTTC. This codes for CASSLGADQETQYF.

This clone was counted between two and nine times. V gene TRBV5-1 combines with J gene TRBJ2-2; 10 bases align to TRBD2. Germline V CDR1 and CDR2: SGHRS, YFSETQ. The CDR3 is 14 amino acids. Trimming took 0 bases from V and 9 from J; bases not matched to a gene: 2. In nucleotides, the CDR3 is TGCGCCAGCAGCTTGGAGCGGGGGGGCCGGGAGCTGTTTTTT. Its protein is CASSLERGGRELFF.

This chain uses TRBV6-4 with TRBJ1-6; the match to TRBD1 covers 7 bases. Germline CDR1 reads MRHNA; CDR2 reads SNTAGT. V lost 2 bases, J lost 14 bases, and 12 bases stayed unmatched. The CDR3 has 15 residues. CDR3 amino acids: CASSDPTGVLATLHF. The CDR3 coding sequence is TGTGCCAGCAGTGACCCCACAGGGGTCCTCGCCACCCTCCACTTT.

CDR3 region: CASSFKAAGSSGNTIYF. CDR3 nucleotides: TGTGCCAGCAGCTTCAAAGCGGCTGGCAGCTCTGGAAACACCATATATTTT. J is TRBJ1-3 and V is TRBV11-3, with D hard to call. Per germline, CDR1 SGHNT and CDR2 YENEEA. This CDR3 is 17 amino acids long. Trimming removed 3 bases from V and 0 bases from J, with 15 bases in between.

The rearrangement joins TRBV4-3 to TRBJ2-7; 9 positions match TRBD2. V shed 0 bases and J 5 bases; nucleotides not matched to a gene: 14. The CDR3 spans 18 residues. CDR1 is LGHNA and CDR2 is YSLEER in the germline V gene. CDR3 in DNA: TGCGCCAGCAGCCAAGACCTCGCAAGCGGGACTAGCTTGGACGAGCAGTACTTC. As protein: CASSQDLASGTSLDEQYF.

The chain couples TRBV4-3 to TRBJ1-2; 12 bases line up with TRBD1. V shed 4 bases, J shed 5 bases, and the junction held 5 bases outside the gene matches. The CDR3 spans 15 residues. CDR1 and CDR2 from the germline V gene are LGHNA and YSLEER. This CDR3 is CASSRPGQGAYGYTF. Written as DNA, the CDR3 is TGCGCCAGCAGCCGGCCGGGACAGGGGGCGTATGGCTACACCTTC.

This chain uses TRBV18 with TRBJ1-4; TRBD1 matches at 7 bases. Trimming cost V 4 bases and J 0 bases; bases outside gene matches: 14. The CDR3 has 19 amino acids. CDR1 KGHSH and CDR2 LQKENI come from the germline V gene. CDR3 nucleotide sequence: TGTGCCAGCTCACTGAATAGACAGGGTGGCCAATCAACTAATGAAAAACTGTTTTTT. Its protein product is CASSLNRQGGQSTNEKLFF. The full variable domain, its missing parts supplied by reference TRBV18 and TRBJ1-4, is NAGVMQNPRHLVRRRGQEARLRCSPMKGHSHVYWYRQLPEEGLKFMVYLQKENIIDESGMPKERFSAEFPKEGPSILRIQQVVRGDSAAYFCASSLNRQGGQSTNEKLFFGSGTQLSVL.

The chain links TRBV6-2 or TRBV6-3 to TRBJ2-7, with D maybe TRBD2 (5 bases). The germline V gene encodes CDR1 MNHEY and CDR2 SVGEGT. The CDR3 is 15 residues long. Trimming shortened V by 6 bases and J by 2 bases, and 17 bases separated the two germline ends. The CDR3 region has the DNA TGTGCCAGCAGCCCTCCCGGGGATAGAGCCTACGAGCAGTACTTC. Translating it yields CASSPPGDRAYEQYF.

The sample holds one count of this clone. The junction shows a germline mismatch at one end, possibly a read error. The chain joins TRBV7-8 to TRBJ2-2; TRBD2 aligns across 10 bases. Looked up from germline, CDR1 is SGHVS and CDR2 is FQNEAQ. This CDR3 region has 14 residues. The CDR3 nucleotides read TGTGCCAGCAGCCTAGCGGGAGTAACCGGGGAGCTGTTTTTT. Translation gives CASSLAGVTGELFF.